Listed below are T cell receptor beta chains from one sample, sequenced in a study of blood T cell repertoires in COVID-19. Profiling relied on immunoSEQ multiplex PCR, and the TCRdb table lists in-frame clones only, not all of them. The table records over 35,000 clones, roughly 78% of them present only once. The specimen sequenced was peripheral blood. The receptors were gathered from a man aged 55 to 70 with acute or convalescent COVID-19. CDR3s include the opening cysteine and the closing phenylalanine or tryptophan. Fields, in order: V gene, CDR3 length, CDR3 protein.

TRBV7-9,11,CASSYRYEQYF
TRBV18,14,CASSLAGFDYEQYF
TRBV5-1,15,CASSLVARADQPQHF
TRBV7-2,16,CASSPGLAGNQETQYF
TRBV19,15,CASSIGRRGTGELFF
TRBV19,14,CASGTSGSPGELFF
TRBV11-2,14,CASSLTIFAYEQYF
TRBV4-1,15,CASRSSSGNFNEQFF
TRBV7-2,15,CASSLLAGGGNEQFF
TRBV7-2,14,CASSLAAHQETQYF
TRBV27,15,CASSLQGDRLTEAFF
TRBV7-9,17,CASSSGLAGPNTGELFF
TRBV3-1/TRBV3-2,16,CASSPRGGTGANVLTF
TRBV7-6,16,CASSQEVGTAAYEQYF
TRBV12-3/TRBV12-4,11,CASSFGIEAFF
TRBV5-1,19,CASSLQGLAVNPSSYEQYF
TRBV28,15,CASSSGSEYYNEQFF
TRBV7-8,14,CASSLAQPGAEAFF
TRBV9,15,CASSVATGEHQPQHF
TRBV7-2,14,CASSFSGGGETQYF
TRBV5-6,14,CASSLALVLNEQYF
TRBV11-3,13,CASSLGEVYEQYF
TRBV24-1,17,CATSDTSPGQGLDTQYF
TRBV6-5,14,CASSRDSGTDTQYF
TRBV28,11,CASRETYEQYF
TRBV6-1,15,CASSEAGEGNQPQHF
TRBV14,13,CASSRGKNTEAFF
TRBV11-2,15,CASSSGLAQQETQYF
TRBV5-1,12,CASSFSDGELFF
TRBV5-1,14,CASSLQGANTEAFF
TRBV6-5,15,CASSYSGGPNSPLHF
TRBV5-1,15,CASSSREGNTGELFF
TRBV10-3,11,CAISESLGYTF
TRBV7-9,14,CASSSQGATETQYF
TRBV4-2,16,CASSQEGGTPGTEAFF
TRBV7-9,14,CASSPGQGLSGYTF
TRBV6-6,16,CASSYSNRPYQETQYF
TRBV6-5,15,CASSLAGSGSDTQYF
TRBV5-8,16,CASSQPGIRVNEKLFF
TRBV5-4,15,CASSLSRDGSEKLFF
TRBV27,19,CASSLRGVTSGRARETQYF
TRBV18,13,CASSRGQHYEQYF
TRBV25-1,16,CASSGGLAGGSRLQYF
TRBV5-4,14,CASSFGLAGEKQYF